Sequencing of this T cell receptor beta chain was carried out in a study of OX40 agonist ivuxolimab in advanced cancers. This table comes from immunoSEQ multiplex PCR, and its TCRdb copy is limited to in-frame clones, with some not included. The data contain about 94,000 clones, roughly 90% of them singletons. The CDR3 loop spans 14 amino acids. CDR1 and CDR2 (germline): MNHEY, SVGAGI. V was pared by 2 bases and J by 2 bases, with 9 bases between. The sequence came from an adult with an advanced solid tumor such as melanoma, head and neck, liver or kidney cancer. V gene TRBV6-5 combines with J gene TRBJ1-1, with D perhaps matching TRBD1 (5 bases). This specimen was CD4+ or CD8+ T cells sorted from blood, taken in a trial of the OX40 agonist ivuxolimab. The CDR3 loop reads CASSYLGGNTEAFF. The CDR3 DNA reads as TGTGCCAGCAGTTACCTCGGGGGAAACACTGAAGCTTTCTTT.